This T cell receptor beta chain was identified during a study of blood T cell repertoires in COVID-19. About the research overall: The study drew acute and convalescent COVID-19 samples from the United States, Italy and Spain. T cells, B-cell-depleted T cells, or PBMCs supplied cDNA or gDNA.

Looked up from germline, CDR1 is SGHVS and CDR2 is FQNEAQ. The CDR3 contains 15 residues. The V end lost 6 bases, the J end lost 1 base, and 12 bases lay between the germline ends. Study processing details: Estimated nucleated cell counts came from reference gene primer amplification. TCRdb's table, derived via immunoSEQ multiplex PCR, lists solely in-frame clones and lacks some. The D gene and trimming were derived from the DNA, and the V and J assignments and clone size from that table. The data contain about 120,000 clones, 88% of them singletons. What was sequenced was peripheral blood. The TCR originated in a human donor in a cohort sampled during active COVID-19. The chain joins TRBV7-8 to TRBJ2-2; perhaps TRBD2 as D (6 bases). The CDR3 region is CASSSGTRNTGELFF. In DNA form, the CDR3 reads TGTGCCAGCAGTTCCGGGACTCGGAACACCGGGGAGCTGTTTTTT.